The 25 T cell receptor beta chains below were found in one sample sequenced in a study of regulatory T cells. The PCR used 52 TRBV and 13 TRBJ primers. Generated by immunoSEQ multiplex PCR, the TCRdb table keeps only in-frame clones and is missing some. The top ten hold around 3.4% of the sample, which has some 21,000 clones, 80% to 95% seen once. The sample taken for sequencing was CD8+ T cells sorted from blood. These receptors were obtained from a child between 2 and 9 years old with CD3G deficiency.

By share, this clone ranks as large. For the CDR3, the DNA is TGCGCCAGCAGTGAAGGTGGACCGGGCACTGAAGCTTTCTTT. This encodes CASSEGGPGTEAFF. The chain couples TRBV10-2 to TRBJ1-1; D unresolved. Germline V CDR1 and CDR2: WSHSY, SAAADI. V was cut by 3 bases and J by 4 bases, with 12 bases left in between. This CDR3 spans 14 amino acids.

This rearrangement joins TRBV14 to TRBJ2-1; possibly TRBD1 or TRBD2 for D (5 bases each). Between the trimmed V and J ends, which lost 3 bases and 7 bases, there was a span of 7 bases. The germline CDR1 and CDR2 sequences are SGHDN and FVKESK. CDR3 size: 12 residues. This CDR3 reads CASSHWGNEQFF. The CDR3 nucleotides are TGTGCCAGCAGCCATTGGGGGAATGAGCAGTTCTTC. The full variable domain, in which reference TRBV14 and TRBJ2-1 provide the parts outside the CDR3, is EAGVTQFPSHSVIEKGQTVTLRCDPISGHDNLYWYRRVMGKEIKFLLHFVKESKQDESGMPNNRFLAERTGGTYSTLKVQPAELEDSGVYFCASSHWGNEQFFGPGTRLTVL.

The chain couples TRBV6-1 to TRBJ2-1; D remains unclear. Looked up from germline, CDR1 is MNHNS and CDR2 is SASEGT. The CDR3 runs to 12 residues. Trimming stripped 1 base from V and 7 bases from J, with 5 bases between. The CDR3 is CASSEVGNEQFF. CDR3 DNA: TGTGCCAGCAGTGAAGTCGGGAATGAGCAGTTCTTC.

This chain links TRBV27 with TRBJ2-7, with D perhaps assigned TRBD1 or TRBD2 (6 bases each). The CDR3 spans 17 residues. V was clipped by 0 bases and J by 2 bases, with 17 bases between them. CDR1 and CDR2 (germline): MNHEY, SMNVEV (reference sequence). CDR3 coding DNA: TGTGCCAGCAGTTTATCGGCCGGGGGCGACCCCCCCTACGAGCAGTACTTC. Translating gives CASSLSAGGDPPYEQYF.

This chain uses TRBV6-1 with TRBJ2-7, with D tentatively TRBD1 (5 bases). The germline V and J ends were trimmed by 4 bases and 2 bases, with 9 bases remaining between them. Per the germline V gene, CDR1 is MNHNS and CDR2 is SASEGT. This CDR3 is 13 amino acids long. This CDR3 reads CASSVAGPYEQYF. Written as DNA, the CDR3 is TGTGCCAGCAGTGTAGCAGGGCCCTACGAGCAGTACTTC.

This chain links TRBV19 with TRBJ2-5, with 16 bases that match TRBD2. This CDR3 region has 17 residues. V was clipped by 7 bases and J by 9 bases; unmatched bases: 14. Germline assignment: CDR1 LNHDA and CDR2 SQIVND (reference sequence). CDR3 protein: CASKGLAGGPSSSAQYF. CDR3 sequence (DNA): TGTGCCAGTAAGGGACTAGCGGGAGGGCCCAGCTCCTCGGCCCAGTACTTC.

CDR3 sequence reads: CASSPGTELYYGYTF. CDR3 in DNA: TGCGCCAGCAGCCCCGGGACAGAGCTCTACTATGGCTACACCTTC. V usage is TRBV5-1 and J usage is TRBJ1-2; 7 positions match TRBD1. The CDR3 is 15 residues long. The trim removed 4 bases at V and 3 bases at J, leaving 9 bases unmatched. CDR1 is SGHRS, CDR2 YFSETQ, per germline.

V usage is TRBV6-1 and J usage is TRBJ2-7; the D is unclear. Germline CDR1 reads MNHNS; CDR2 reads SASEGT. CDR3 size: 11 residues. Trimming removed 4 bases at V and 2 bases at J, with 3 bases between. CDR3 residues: CASSGTYEQYF. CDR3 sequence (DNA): TGTGCCAGCAGTGGAACCTACGAGCAGTACTTC.

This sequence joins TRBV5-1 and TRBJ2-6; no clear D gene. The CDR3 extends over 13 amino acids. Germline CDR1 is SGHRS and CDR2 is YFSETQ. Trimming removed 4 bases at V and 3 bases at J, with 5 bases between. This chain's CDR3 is CASSPLGANVLTF. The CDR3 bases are TGCGCCAGCAGCCCCCTTGGGGCCAACGTCCTGACTTTC.

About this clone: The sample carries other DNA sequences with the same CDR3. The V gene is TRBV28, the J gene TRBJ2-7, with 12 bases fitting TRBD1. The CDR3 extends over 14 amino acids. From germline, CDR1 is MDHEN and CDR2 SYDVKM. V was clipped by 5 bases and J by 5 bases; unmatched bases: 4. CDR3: CASSLGTGGNEQYF. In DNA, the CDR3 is TGTGCCAGCAGTCTAGGGACAGGGGGCAACGAGCAGTACTTC.

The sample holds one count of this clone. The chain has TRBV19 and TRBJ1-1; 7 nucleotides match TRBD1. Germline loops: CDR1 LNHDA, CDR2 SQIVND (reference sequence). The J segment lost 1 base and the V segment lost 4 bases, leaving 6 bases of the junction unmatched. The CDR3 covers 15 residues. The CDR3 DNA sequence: TGTGCCAGTAGTACTGGACAGGATGGGAACACTGAAGCTTTCTTT. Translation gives CASSTGQDGNTEAFF.

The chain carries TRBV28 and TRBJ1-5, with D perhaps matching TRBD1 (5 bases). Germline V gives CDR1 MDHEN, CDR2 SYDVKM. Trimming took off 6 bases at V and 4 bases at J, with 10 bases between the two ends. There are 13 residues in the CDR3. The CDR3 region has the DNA TGTGCCAGCAGAGACCCAGGGAATCAGCCCCAGCATTTT. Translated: CASRDPGNQPQHF.

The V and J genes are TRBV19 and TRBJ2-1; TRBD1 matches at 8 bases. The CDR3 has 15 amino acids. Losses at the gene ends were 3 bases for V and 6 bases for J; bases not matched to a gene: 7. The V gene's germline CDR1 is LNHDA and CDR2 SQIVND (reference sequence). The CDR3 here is CASSITGQAFNEQFF. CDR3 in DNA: TGTGCCAGTAGTATCACGGGACAGGCCTTCAATGAGCAGTTCTTC.

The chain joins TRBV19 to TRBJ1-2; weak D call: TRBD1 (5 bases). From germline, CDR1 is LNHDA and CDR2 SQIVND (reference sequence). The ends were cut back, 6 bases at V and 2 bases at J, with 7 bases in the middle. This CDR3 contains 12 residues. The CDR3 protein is CASRGPNYGYTF. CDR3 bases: TGTGCCAGTAGGGGACCGAACTATGGCTACACCTTC. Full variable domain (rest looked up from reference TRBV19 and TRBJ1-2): DGGITQSPKYLFRKEGQNVTLSCEQNLNHDAMYWYRQDPGQGLRLIYYSQIVNDFQKGDIAEGYSVSREKKESFPLTVTSAQKNPTAFYLCASRGPNYGYTFGSGTRLTVV.

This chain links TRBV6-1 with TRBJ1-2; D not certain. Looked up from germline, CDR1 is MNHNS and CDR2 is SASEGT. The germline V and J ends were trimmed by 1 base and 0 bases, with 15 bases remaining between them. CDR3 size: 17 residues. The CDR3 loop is CASSEVGSALANYGYTF. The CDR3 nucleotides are TGTGCCAGCAGTGAAGTAGGCAGCGCCCTAGCTAACTATGGCTACACCTTC.

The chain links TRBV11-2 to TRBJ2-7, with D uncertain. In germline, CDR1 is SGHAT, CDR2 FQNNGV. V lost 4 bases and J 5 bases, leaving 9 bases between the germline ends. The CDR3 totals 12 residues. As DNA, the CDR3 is TGTGCCAGCAGCTCAGGCGGCAACGAGCAGTACTTC. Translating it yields CASSSGGNEQYF.

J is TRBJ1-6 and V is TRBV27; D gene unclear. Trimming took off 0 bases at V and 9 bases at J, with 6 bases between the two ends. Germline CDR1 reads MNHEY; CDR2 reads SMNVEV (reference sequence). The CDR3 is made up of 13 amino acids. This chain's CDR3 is CASSLSRSSPLHF. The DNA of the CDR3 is TGTGCCAGCAGTTTATCTCGCAGTTCACCCCTCCACTTT.

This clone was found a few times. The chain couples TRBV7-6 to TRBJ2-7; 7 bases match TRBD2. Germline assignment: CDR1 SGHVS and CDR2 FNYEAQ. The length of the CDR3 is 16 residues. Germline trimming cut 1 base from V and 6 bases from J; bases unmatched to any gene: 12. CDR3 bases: TGTGCCAGCAGCTTAGAGGCGGGCGGGAGTAACACCGAGCAGTACTTC. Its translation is CASSLEAGGSNTEQYF. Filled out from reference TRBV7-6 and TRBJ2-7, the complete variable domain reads GAGVSQSPRYKVTKRGQDVALRCDPISGHVSLYWYRQALGQGPEFLTYFNYEAQQDKSGLPNDRFSAERPEGSISTLTIQRTEQRDSAMYRCASSLEAGGSNTEQYFGPGTRLTVT.

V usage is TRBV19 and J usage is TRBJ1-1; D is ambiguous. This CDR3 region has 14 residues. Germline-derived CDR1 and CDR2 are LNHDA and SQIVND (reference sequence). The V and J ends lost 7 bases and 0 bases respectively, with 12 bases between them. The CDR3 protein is CASKEAGMNTEAFF. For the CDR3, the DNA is TGTGCCAGTAAGGAGGCCGGTATGAACACTGAAGCTTTCTTT.

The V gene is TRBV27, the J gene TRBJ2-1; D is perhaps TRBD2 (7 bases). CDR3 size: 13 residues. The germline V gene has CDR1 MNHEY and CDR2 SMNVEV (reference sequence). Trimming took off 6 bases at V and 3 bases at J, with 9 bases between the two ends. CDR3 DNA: TGTGCCAGCAGAGGGGGGGGCTACAATGAGCAGTTCTTC. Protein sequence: CASRGGGYNEQFF.

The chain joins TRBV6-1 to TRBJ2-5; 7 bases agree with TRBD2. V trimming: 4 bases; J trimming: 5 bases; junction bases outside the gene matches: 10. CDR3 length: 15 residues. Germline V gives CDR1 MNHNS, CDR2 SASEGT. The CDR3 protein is CASSGSAGLRETQYF. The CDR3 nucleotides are TGTGCCAGCAGTGGTTCGGCGGGACTAAGGGAGACCCAGTACTTC.

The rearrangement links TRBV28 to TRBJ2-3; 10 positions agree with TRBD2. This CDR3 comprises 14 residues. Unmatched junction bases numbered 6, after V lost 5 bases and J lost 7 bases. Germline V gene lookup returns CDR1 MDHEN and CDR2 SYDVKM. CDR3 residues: CASSPSGSGHTQYF. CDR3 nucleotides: TGTGCCAGCAGTCCTAGCGGGAGCGGACATACGCAGTATTTT.

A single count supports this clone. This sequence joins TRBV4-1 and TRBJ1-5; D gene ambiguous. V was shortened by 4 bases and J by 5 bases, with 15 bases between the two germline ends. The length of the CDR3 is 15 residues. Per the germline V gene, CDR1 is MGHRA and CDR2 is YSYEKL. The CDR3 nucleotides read TGCGCCAGCAGCCTCGGCCAAGGCCCCGATCAGCCCCAGCATTTT. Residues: CASSLGQGPDQPQHF.

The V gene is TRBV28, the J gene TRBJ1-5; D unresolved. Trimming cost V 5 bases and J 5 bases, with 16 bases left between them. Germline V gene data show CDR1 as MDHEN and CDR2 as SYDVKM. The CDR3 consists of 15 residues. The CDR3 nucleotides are TGTGCCAGCAGTCAAGCCGGACGACGCTATCAGCCCCAGCATTTT. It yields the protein CASSQAGRRYQPQHF.

CDR3 nucleotides: TGCGCCAGCAGCCGACAGGTGAACACTGAAGCTTTCTTT. This translates into CASSRQVNTEAFF. This chain connects TRBV4-1 to TRBJ1-1, with D tentatively TRBD1 (6 bases). Germline V CDR1 and CDR2: MGHRA, YSYEKL. This CDR3 spans 13 amino acids. The ends were cut back, 4 bases at V and 0 bases at J, with 6 bases in the middle.